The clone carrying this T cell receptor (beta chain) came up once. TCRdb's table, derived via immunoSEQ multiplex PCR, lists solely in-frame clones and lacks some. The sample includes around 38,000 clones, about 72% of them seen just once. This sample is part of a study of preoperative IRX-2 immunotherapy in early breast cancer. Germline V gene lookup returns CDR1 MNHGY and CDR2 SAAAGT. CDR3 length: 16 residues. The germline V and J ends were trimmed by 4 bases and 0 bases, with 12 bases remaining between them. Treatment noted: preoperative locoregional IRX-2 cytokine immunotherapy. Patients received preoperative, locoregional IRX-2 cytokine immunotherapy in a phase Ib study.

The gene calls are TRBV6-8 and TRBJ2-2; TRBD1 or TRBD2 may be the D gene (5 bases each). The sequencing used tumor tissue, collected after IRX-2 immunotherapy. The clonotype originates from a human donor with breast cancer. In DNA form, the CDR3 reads TGTGCCAGCAGTTTTCGAGGGACGGCGAACACCGGGGAGCTGTTTTTT. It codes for CASSFRGTANTGELFF.